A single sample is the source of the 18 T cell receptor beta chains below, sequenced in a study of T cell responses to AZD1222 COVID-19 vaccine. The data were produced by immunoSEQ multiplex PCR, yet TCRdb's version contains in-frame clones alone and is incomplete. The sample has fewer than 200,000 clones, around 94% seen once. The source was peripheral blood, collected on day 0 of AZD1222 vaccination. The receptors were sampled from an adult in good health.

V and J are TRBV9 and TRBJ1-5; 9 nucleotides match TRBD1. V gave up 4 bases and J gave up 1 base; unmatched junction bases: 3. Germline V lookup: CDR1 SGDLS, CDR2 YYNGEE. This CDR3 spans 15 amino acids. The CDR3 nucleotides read TGTGCCAGCAGCCCAGGACAGGGGAGCAATCAGCCCCAGCATTTT. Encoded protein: CASSPGQGSNQPQHF.

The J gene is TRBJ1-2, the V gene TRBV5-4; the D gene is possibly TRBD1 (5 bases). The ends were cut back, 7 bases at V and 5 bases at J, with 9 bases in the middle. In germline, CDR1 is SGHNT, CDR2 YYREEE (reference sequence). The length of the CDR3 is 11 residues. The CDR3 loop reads CASRREYGYTF. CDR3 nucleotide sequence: TGTGCCAGCCGCAGGGAGTATGGCTACACCTTC.

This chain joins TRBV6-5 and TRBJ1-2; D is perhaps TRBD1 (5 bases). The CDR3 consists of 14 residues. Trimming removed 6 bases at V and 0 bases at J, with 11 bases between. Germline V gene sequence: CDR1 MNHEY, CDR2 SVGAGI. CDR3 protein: CASSQTAANYGYTF. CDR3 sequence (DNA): TGTGCCAGCAGCCAGACAGCAGCTAACTATGGCTACACCTTC.

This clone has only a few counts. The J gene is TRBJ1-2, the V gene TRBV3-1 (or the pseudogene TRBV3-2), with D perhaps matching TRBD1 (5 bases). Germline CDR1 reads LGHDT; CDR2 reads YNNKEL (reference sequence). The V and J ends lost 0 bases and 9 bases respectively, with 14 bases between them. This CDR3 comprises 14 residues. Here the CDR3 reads CASSQDWAGRSYTF. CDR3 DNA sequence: TGTGCCAGCAGCCAAGATTGGGCAGGGCGAAGCTACACCTTC.

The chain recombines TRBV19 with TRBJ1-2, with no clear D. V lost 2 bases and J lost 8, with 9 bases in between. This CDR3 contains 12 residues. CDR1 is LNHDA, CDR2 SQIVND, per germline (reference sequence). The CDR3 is CASSISASGYTF. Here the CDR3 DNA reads TGTGCCAGTAGTATAAGTGCCTCCGGCTACACCTTC.

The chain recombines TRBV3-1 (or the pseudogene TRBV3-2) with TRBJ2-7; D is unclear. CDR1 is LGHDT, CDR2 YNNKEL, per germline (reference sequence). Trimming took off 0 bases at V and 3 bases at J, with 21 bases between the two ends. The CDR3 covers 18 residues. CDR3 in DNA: TGTGCCAGCAGCCAAGAAGTCGACATCCTCCCCGTAGGCTACGAGCAGTACTTC. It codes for CASSQEVDILPVGYEQYF.

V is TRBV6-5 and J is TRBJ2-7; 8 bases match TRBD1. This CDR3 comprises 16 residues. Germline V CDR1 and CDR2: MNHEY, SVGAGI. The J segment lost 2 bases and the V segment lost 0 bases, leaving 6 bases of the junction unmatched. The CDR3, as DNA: TGTGCCAGCAGTTACTCCCCCCACAGGGGGACCTACGAGCAGTACTTC. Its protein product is CASSYSPHRGTYEQYF.

CDR3 sequence (DNA): TGTGCCACCAGCAGAGGGATCTCAGAGGTGAAGACCTTC. Translating it yields CATSRGISEVKTF. The chain carries TRBV15 and TRBJ1-2; D is ambiguous. This CDR3 comprises 13 residues. Germline V gene sequence: CDR1 LNHNV, CDR2 YYDKDF (reference sequence). Trimming cost V 1 base and J 14 bases, with 17 bases left between them.

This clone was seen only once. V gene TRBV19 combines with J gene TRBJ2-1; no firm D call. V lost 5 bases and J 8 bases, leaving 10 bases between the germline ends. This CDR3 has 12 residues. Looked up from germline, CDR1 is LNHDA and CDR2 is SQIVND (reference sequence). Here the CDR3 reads CASSHHGDEQFF. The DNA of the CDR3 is TGTGCCAGTAGTCACCATGGGGATGAGCAGTTCTTC.

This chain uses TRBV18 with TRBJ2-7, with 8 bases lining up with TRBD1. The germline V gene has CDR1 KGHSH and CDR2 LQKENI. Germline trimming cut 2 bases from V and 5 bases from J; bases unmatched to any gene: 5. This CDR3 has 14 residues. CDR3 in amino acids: CASSPMQGADEQYF. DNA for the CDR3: TGTGCCAGCTCACCAATGCAGGGGGCTGACGAGCAGTACTTC.

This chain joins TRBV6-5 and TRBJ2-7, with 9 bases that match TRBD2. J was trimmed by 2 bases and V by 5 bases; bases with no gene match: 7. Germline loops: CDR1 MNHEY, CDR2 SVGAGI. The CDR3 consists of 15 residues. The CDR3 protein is CASSPIAGATYEQYF. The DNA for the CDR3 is TGTGCCAGCAGTCCAATAGCGGGAGCTACCTACGAGCAGTACTTC.

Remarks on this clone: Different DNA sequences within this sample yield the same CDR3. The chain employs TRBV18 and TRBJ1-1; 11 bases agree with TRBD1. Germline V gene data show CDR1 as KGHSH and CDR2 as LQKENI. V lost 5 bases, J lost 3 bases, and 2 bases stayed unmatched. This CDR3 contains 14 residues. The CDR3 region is CASSRDRGDTEAFF. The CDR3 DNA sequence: TGTGCCAGCTCAAGGGACAGGGGGGACACTGAAGCTTTCTTT.

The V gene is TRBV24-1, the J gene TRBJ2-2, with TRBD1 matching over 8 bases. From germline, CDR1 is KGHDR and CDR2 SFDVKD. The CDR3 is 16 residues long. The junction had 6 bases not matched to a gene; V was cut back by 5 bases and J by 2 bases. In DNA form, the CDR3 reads TGTGCCACCAGTGCCGCCGGGACAGGTAACACCGGGGAGCTGTTTTTT. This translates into CATSAAGTGNTGELFF.

The CDR3 DNA follows: TGTGCCAGCAGCGGGACAGGGGTAGAGACCCAGTACTTC. The encoded protein is CASSGTGVETQYF. The V gene is TRBV6-5, the J gene TRBJ2-5; 10 bases are a match to TRBD1. Looked up from germline, CDR1 is MNHEY and CDR2 is SVGAGI. This CDR3 has 13 amino acids. Unmatched junction bases numbered 2, after V lost 6 bases and J lost 4 bases.

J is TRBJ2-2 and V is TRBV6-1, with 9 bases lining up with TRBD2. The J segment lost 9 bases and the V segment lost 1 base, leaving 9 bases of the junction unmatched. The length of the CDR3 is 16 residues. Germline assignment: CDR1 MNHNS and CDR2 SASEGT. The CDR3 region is CASSEGDSGSFRELFF. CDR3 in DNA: TGTGCCAGCAGTGAAGGGGATAGCGGGAGTTTCAGGGAGCTGTTTTTT.

CDR3 loop: CASSFSTDYNSPLHF. CDR3 coding DNA: TGCGCCAGCAGCTTTTCAACAGATTATAATTCACCCCTCCACTTT. This rearrangement joins TRBV5-1 to TRBJ1-6; D is unresolved. This CDR3 has 15 amino acids. Trimming pared 2 bases from V and 4 bases from J, leaving 10 bases between. Germline V gives CDR1 SGHRS, CDR2 YFSETQ. Full variable domain (remainder filled in from reference TRBV5-1 and TRBJ1-6): KAGVTQTPRYLIKTRGQQVTLSCSPISGHRSVSWYQQTPGQGLQFLFEYFSETQRNKGNFPGRFSGRQFSNSRSEMNVSTLELGDSALYLCASSFSTDYNSPLHFGNGTRLTVT.

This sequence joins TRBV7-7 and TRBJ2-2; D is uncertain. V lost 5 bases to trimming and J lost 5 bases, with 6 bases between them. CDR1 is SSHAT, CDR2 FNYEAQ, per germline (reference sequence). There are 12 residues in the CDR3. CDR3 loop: CASSAITGELFF. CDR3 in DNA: TGTGCCAGCAGCGCCATAACCGGGGAGCTGTTTTTT.

The DNA for the CDR3 is TGTGCCAGCAGTTTTGGAGGGACTAATGAAAAACTGTTTTTT. Translation: CASSFGGTNEKLFF. This chain links TRBV27 with TRBJ1-4, with D uncertain. CDR1 is MNHEY, CDR2 SMNVEV, per germline (reference sequence). The CDR3 has 14 amino acids. V was trimmed by 3 bases and J by 2 bases, leaving 7 bases between them.